One and the same sample provided the 18 T cell receptor beta chains below, sequenced in a study of somatic mutations in cytotoxic T cells in rheumatoid arthritis. The repertoire was sequenced with immunoSEQ multiplex PCR; TCRdb's copy has only in-frame clones and lacks some. The table has roughly 25,000 clones, 70% to 80% seen once. Sample: CD8+ T cells sorted from blood. These receptors came from a woman younger than 30 in good health.

This clone came up a few times. The chain employs TRBV2 and TRBJ2-7; perhaps TRBD1 as D (6 bases). The V end lost 5 bases, the J end lost 0 bases, and 14 bases lay between the germline ends. Germline V gene lookup returns CDR1 SNHLY and CDR2 FYNNEI. CDR3 length equals 15 residues. CDR3 sequence: CASSWTAPTSYEQYV. The CDR3 nucleotides read TGTGCCAGCAGTTGGACAGCCCCAACCTCCTACGAGCAGTACGTC.

This sequence joins TRBV7-9 and TRBJ1-1, with a possible D match to TRBD1 (6 bases). Germline V gene sequence: CDR1 SEHNR, CDR2 FQNEAQ (reference sequence). The CDR3 loop spans 15 amino acids. The V gene lost 5 bases and the J gene lost 4 bases, with 17 bases spanning the gap. The chain's CDR3 is CASSLVQGSGTEAFF. The CDR3 DNA follows: TGTGCCAGCAGCCTGGTTCAGGGGTCCGGCACTGAAGCTTTCTTT.

This rearrangement joins TRBV30 to TRBJ2-7; 7 bases are a match to TRBD1. The length of the CDR3 is 11 residues. The V gene end was trimmed by 5 bases and the J gene end by 3 bases; junction bases not matched to a gene: 1. Germline V gene sequence: CDR1 GTSNPN, CDR2 SVGIG (reference sequence). This chain's CDR3 is CAWAGGYEQYF. The CDR3 nucleotides read TGTGCCTGGGCAGGGGGCTACGAGCAGTACTTC.

The J gene is TRBJ2-1, the V gene TRBV5-4, with D perhaps matching TRBD1 or TRBD2 (6 bases each). This CDR3 comprises 15 residues. Germline V gene sequence: CDR1 SGHNT, CDR2 YYREEE (reference sequence). Trimming cost V 2 bases and J 8 bases, with 17 bases left between them. CDR3 amino acids: CASSFEGGLVDEQFF. CDR3 bases: TGTGCCAGCAGCTTCGAGGGGGGTCTGGTTGATGAGCAGTTCTTC.

The chain recombines TRBV27 with TRBJ2-6, with D perhaps given as TRBD1 or TRBD2 (5 bases each). Between the trimmed V and J ends, which lost 2 bases and 0 bases, there was a span of 5 bases. The CDR3 runs 15 residues. Germline-derived CDR1 and CDR2 are MNHEY and SMNVEV (reference sequence). The CDR3 is CASSLGTSGANVLTF. The CDR3 nucleotides read TGTGCCAGCAGTTTAGGGACCTCTGGGGCCAACGTCCTGACTTTC.

The chain has TRBV29-1 and TRBJ2-7; D gene ambiguous. In germline, CDR1 is SQVTM, CDR2 ANQGSEA. The CDR3 sequence is 13 residues long. Trimming removed 5 bases from V and 4 bases from J, with 15 bases in between. The CDR3: CSVKKGERYEQYF. The CDR3 DNA reads TGCAGCGTTAAAAAAGGAGAGCGTTACGAGCAGTACTTC.

The chain has TRBV2 and TRBJ2-5; D is possibly TRBD1 (6 bases). Germline CDR1 reads SNHLY; CDR2 reads FYNNEI. This CDR3 is 15 amino acids long. The ends were cut back, 4 bases at V and 0 bases at J, with 12 bases in the middle. The CDR3 protein is CASSGQAQNQETQYF. The CDR3 DNA follows: TGTGCCAGCAGTGGACAGGCCCAAAACCAAGAGACCCAGTACTTC.

The V and J genes are TRBV6-5 and TRBJ1-5, with a weak D call TRBD1 (6 bases). Trimming took off 5 bases at V and 6 bases at J, with 14 bases between the two ends. Per the germline V gene, CDR1 is MNHEY and CDR2 is SVGAGI. CDR3 length: 14 residues. The CDR3 sequence is CASSEDSLGQPQHF. The CDR3 coding sequence is TGTGCCAGCAGTGAGGACAGCCTCGGTCAGCCCCAGCATTTT.

The CDR3 loop is CASSPTSPGILEKLFF. In nucleotides, the CDR3 is TGTGCCAGCTCACCTACCTCCCCAGGGATTTTGGAAAAACTGTTTTTT. V usage is TRBV18 and J usage is TRBJ1-4; D is possibly TRBD1 (5 bases). Looked up from germline, CDR1 is KGHSH and CDR2 is LQKENI. This CDR3 has 16 residues. V lost 3 bases and J 8 bases, leaving 19 bases between the germline ends.

This clone occurred a few times. The J gene is TRBJ2-3, the V gene TRBV12-5; perhaps D is TRBD1 or TRBD2 (5 bases each). CDR3 size: 16 residues. Trimming shortened V by 0 bases and J by 2 bases, and 12 bases separated the two germline ends. Per germline, CDR1 LGHNT and CDR2 FRNRAP. The CDR3 sequence: CASGLVLPGPTDTQYF. The CDR3 DNA follows: TGTGCTAGTGGTTTGGTACTTCCGGGGCCCACAGATACGCAGTATTTT.

This clone was counted only a few times. This sequence joins TRBV4-2 and TRBJ2-1; D is unclear. Germline V gives CDR1 LGHNA, CDR2 YNFKEQ. Trimming removed 0 bases at V and 7 bases at J, with 4 bases between. The CDR3 loop spans 12 amino acids. The CDR3 bases are TGTGCCAGCAGCCAAGAGGGTAATGAGCAGTTCTTC. Amino acid sequence: CASSQEGNEQFF.

The gene calls are TRBV4-1 and TRBJ2-1; 8 bases fit TRBD2. V gave up 0 bases and J gave up 6 bases; unmatched junction bases: 7. The V gene's germline CDR1 is MGHRA and CDR2 YSYEKL. CDR3 size: 16 residues. CDR3 region: CASSQDLTGGGNEQFF. The CDR3 DNA reads as TGCGCCAGCAGCCAAGACCTAACGGGAGGGGGCAATGAGCAGTTCTTC.

The rearrangement joins TRBV7-6 to TRBJ2-2; TRBD1 is a possible D gene (6 bases). The V gene's germline CDR1 is SGHVS and CDR2 FNYEAQ. The CDR3 has 16 residues. The V and J ends lost 1 base and 1 base respectively, with 10 bases between them. CDR3 sequence (DNA): TGTGCCAGCAGCTTAGTTAGGACAGTGAACACCGGGGAGCTGTTTTTT. Encoded protein: CASSLVRTVNTGELFF.

This chain uses TRBV27 with TRBJ1-2; D is possibly TRBD1 (5 bases). The CDR3 runs 12 residues. CDR1 MNHEY and CDR2 SMNVEV come from the germline V gene (reference sequence). The V end was cut by 2 bases, the J end by 8 bases, with 9 bases between. For the CDR3, the DNA is TGTGCCAGCAGTTTACGGGGGGTCGGCTACACCTTC. Translating gives CASSLRGVGYTF.

The genes are TRBV27 and TRBJ1-5; no reliable D call. The CDR3 runs to 14 residues. Trimming shortened V by 3 bases and J by 6 bases, and 12 bases separated the two germline ends. Looked up from germline, CDR1 is MNHEY and CDR2 is SMNVEV (reference sequence). The CDR3, as DNA: TGTGCCAGCAGTTTTTTGGGAGGCGGTCAGCCCCAGCATTTT. Protein sequence: CASSFLGGGQPQHF.

For the CDR3, the DNA is TGTGCCAGCAGTGACAGGACAGGGGATTCCTACGAGCAGTACGTC. It encodes CASSDRTGDSYEQYV. The chain combines TRBV25-1 with TRBJ2-7, with 9 bases matching TRBD1. Trimming at V came to 3 bases and at J to 1 base, leaving 4 bases not matched to a gene. Germline CDR1 and CDR2: MGHDK and SYGVNS. This CDR3 has 15 residues.

The V gene is TRBV28, the J gene TRBJ2-5; tentatively, D is TRBD1 (6 bases). This CDR3 is 17 amino acids long. V was clipped by 1 base and J by 5 bases, with 20 bases between them. Germline V gene data show CDR1 as MDHEN and CDR2 as SYDVKM. CDR3 sequence (DNA): TGTGCCAGCAGTTTATCCCCCTTTATCGACAGGTACGAGACCCAGTACTTC. Translated, it gives CASSLSPFIDRYETQYF.

This clone came up a few times. The chain has TRBV30 and TRBJ1-1; D uncertain. Per the germline V gene, CDR1 is GTSNPN and CDR2 is SVGIG (reference sequence). The CDR3 is 13 amino acids. Trimming removed 7 bases at V and 1 base at J, with 13 bases between. CDR3 DNA: TGTGCCTATACCTTGGCGGGGAACACTGAAGCTTTCTTT. The encoded protein is CAYTLAGNTEAFF.